A single sample gave rise to the 7 T cell receptor beta chains below, sequenced in a study of T-cell memory formation after mild COVID-19. TCRdb itself ran the 5' RACE reads through MiXCR, one entry per CDR3 protein. This table holds 450,000 to 700,000 distinct CDR3 sequences, more than 15% found once. Sequencing input: PBMCs or a T cell subset sorted from them (not recorded which). The receptors derive from an adult woman who had mild COVID-19 (a few samples of this study predate the infection). Cell type and time point are not known.

This clonotype showed up just a few times. The V gene is TRBV12-3 or TRBV12-4, the J gene TRBJ1-5; the match to TRBD1 covers 7 bases. CDR3 length: 15 residues. V gave up 3 bases and J gave up 4 bases; unmatched junction bases: 6. CDR3 amino acids: CASSLGGQVNQPQHF. CDR3 nucleotide sequence: TGTGCCAGCAGTTTGGGCGGACAGGTTAATCAGCCCCAGCATTTT.

The chain links TRBV29-1 to TRBJ1-1; 7 nucleotides agree with TRBD1. J gave up 1 base and V 3 bases, and 5 bases lay outside the gene matches. The CDR3 is 14 residues long. The germline V gene has CDR1 SQVTM and CDR2 ANQGSEA. The CDR3 spells CSVDAGTANTEAFF. The DNA of the CDR3 is TGCAGCGTTGATGCCGGGACAGCGAACACTGAAGCTTTCTTT.

V usage is TRBV11-2 and J usage is TRBJ2-2, with no clear D. Germline V gene data show CDR1 as SGHAT and CDR2 as FQNNGV. The CDR3 has 16 residues. V was cut by 0 bases and J by 6 bases, with 14 bases left in between. The chain's CDR3 is CASSLESSVGAGELFF. CDR3 sequence (DNA): TGTGCCAGCAGCTTAGAATCCTCCGTAGGAGCCGGGGAGCTGTTTTTT.

A few counts support this clonotype. This sequence joins TRBV7-2 and TRBJ2-7; 14 bases map to TRBD2. The junction had 5 bases not matched to a gene; V was cut back by 1 base and J by 9 bases. CDR1 is SGHTA, CDR2 FQGNSA, per germline. The CDR3 extends over 15 amino acids. The CDR3: CASSLVGTSGSRQYF. DNA for the CDR3: TGTGCCAGCAGCTTAGTTGGGACTAGCGGGAGTAGGCAGTACTTC.

This clonotype was detected many times. The rearrangement uses TRBV6-5 and TRBJ2-5; D unclear. The V gene lost 0 bases and the J gene lost 7 bases, with 18 bases spanning the gap. Germline V CDR1 and CDR2: MNHEY, SVGAGI. This CDR3 has 16 amino acids. CDR3 residues: CASSYSVGTAMVTQYF. As DNA, the CDR3 is TGTGCCAGCAGTTACTCGGTGGGCACGGCAATGGTGACCCAGTACTTC.

This clonotype was detected a few times. This chain connects TRBV14 to TRBJ1-3, with TRBD1 matching over 7 bases. Unmatched junction bases numbered 7, after V lost 2 bases and J lost 0 bases. There are 17 residues in the CDR3. Germline CDR1 reads SGHDN; CDR2 reads FVKESK. DNA of the CDR3: TGTGCCAGCAGCCAATATACCGGGACAGACTCTGGAAACACCATATATTTT. This encodes CASSQYTGTDSGNTIYF.

This clonotype was counted a few times. This rearrangement joins TRBV20-1 to TRBJ2-2; the match to TRBD2 covers 13 bases. Unmatched junction bases numbered 5, after V lost 1 base and J lost 6 bases. Germline V lookup: CDR1 DFQATT, CDR2 SNEGSKA (reference sequence). The CDR3 is 16 amino acids. The CDR3 DNA is TGCAGTGCTAGAGGCAGGACTAGCGGGAGTCCCGGGGAGCTGTTTTTT. Protein sequence: CSARGRTSGSPGELFF.